This is a list of T cell receptor beta chains from one sample in a study of blood T cell repertoires in COVID-19. This table comes from immunoSEQ multiplex PCR, and its TCRdb copy is limited to in-frame clones, with some not included. The table shows around 230,000 clones, with 80% to 90% occurring only once. The sample taken for sequencing was peripheral blood. The receptor set was obtained from a man between 35 and 55 years old who had recovered from COVID-19. Each CDR3 is given with its conserved first and last residue. A D gene is named only where the DNA matches it firmly. The size field is filled for only some rows; it gives once, few, many or a size class.

v_call	clone_size	d_call	j_call	cdr3_aa	cdr3_nt
TRBV24-1	-	TRBD1	TRBJ2-7	CATSDLRGTGSYEQYF	TGTGCCACCAGTGATTTGCGTGGGACAGGTTCCTACGAGCAGTACTTC
TRBV6-1	once	-	TRBJ1-5	CASSDPRTGGNQPQHF	TGTGCCAGCAGTGACCCCCGAACGGGGGGCAATCAGCCCCAGCATTTT
TRBV6-5	few	-	TRBJ2-7	CASSYRPGEGVYEQYF	TGTGCCAGCAGTTACCGGCCCGGAGAGGGAGTCTACGAGCAGTACTTC
TRBV3-1/TRBV3-2	-	TRBD1	TRBJ2-1	CASSPTGPYNEQFF	TGTGCCAGCAGCCCGACAGGGCCGTACAATGAGCAGTTCTTC
TRBV10-3	-	TRBD1	TRBJ1-1	CAISGFGQDRAFF	TGTGCCATCAGTGGTTTCGGACAGGATCGAGCTTTCTTT
TRBV5-4	few	TRBD2	TRBJ2-7	CASSEAPSGTIPYEQYF	TGTGCCAGCAGCGAGGCACCAAGCGGGACTATTCCCTACGAGCAGTACTTC
TRBV3-1/TRBV3-2	-	-	TRBJ1-5	CASSQEYRGDQPQHF	TGTGCCAGCAGCCAGGAGTATCGGGGAGATCAGCCCCAGCATTTT
TRBV5-1	once	-	TRBJ1-3	CASSLANSGNTIYF	TGCGCCAGCAGCTTGGCTAACTCTGGAAACACCATATATTTT
TRBV7-9	-	-	TRBJ1-2	CASSLAGGGYTF	TGTGCCAGCAGCTTAGCAGGCGGTGGCTACACCTTC
TRBV6-1	-	-	TRBJ1-6	CASSEVPPGSYNSPLHF	TGTGCCAGCAGTGAAGTCCCCCCAGGCTCCTATAATTCACCCCTCCACTTT
TRBV7-9	-	-	TRBJ2-5	CASSPRQAQETQYF	TGTGCCAGCAGCCCTAGACAGGCACAAGAGACCCAGTACTTC
TRBV11-3	-	-	TRBJ2-7	CASSLGGGEIYEQYF	TGTGCCAGCAGCTTAGGTGGAGGGGAGATCTACGAGCAGTACTTC
TRBV5-4	few	-	TRBJ2-3	CASSLGAGVSTDTQYF	TGTGCCAGCAGCCTGGGGGCAGGCGTCAGCACAGATACGCAGTATTTT
TRBV9	-	TRBD1	TRBJ1-2	CASSVAGTGPLGYTF	TGTGCCAGCAGCGTCGCCGGGACAGGGCCCCTGGGCTACACCTTC
TRBV29-1	-	-	TRBJ2-4	CSVAGAGPGNIQYF	TGCAGCGTTGCCGGGGCGGGGCCCGGAAACATTCAGTACTTC
TRBV10-3	-	-	TRBJ2-5	CAISDTAGGETQYF	TGTGCCATCAGTGACACGGCAGGTGGGGAGACCCAGTACTTC
TRBV6-2/TRBV6-3	-	-	TRBJ1-2	CASSSSGIYGGYTF	TGTGCCAGCAGCTCATCAGGGATCTATGGAGGCTACACCTTC